These T cell receptor beta chains were read from a single sample in a study of T cell changes during pregnancy in multiple sclerosis. Some clones are missing from TCRdb's copy, which holds only in-frame ones; the method was immunoSEQ multiplex PCR. The data contain over 65,000 clones, approximately 89% of them seen just once; the ten biggest clones take up 2.5%. This sample comprised peripheral blood, obtained in the first trimester of pregnancy. Receptor source: a female donor with multiple sclerosis, enrolled in a pregnancy study. Each CDR3 is given with its conserved first and last residue. A D gene is named only where the DNA matches it firmly. Only part of the rows carry a size: once, few, many, or a class if the clone is expanded.

abundance	v_gene	j_gene	d_gene	CDR3nt	CDR3aa
.	TRBV15	TRBJ2-3	TRBD2	TGTGCCACCAGCAGAGATAAAGCGGGGGATACGCAGTATTTT	CATSRDKAGDTQYF
once	TRBV21-1	TRBJ1-2	.	TGTGCCAGCAGCAAAATGGGGAGGGTGAGTACCTATGGCTACACCTTC	CASSKMGRVSTYGYTF
.	TRBV28	TRBJ1-1	.	TGTGCCAGCAGTTTATTCCAGGAAGCTTTCTTT	CASSLFQEAFF
.	TRBV2	TRBJ2-3	TRBD2	TGTGCCACCCTAGCGGGGGGCGCCGCAGATACGCAGTATTTT	CATLAGGAADTQYF
.	TRBV7-2	TRBJ1-4	TRBD1	TGTGCCAGCACCCCCGGACAGGGGGTGATTGGGATTGAAAAACTGTTTTTT	CASTPGQGVIGIEKLFF
.	TRBV4-2	TRBJ2-2	TRBD2	TGTGCCAGCAGCCAAGAAAGGGACTACGCGAACACCGGGGAGCTGTTTTTT	CASSQERDYANTGELFF
once	TRBV19	TRBJ1-2	.	TGTGCCAGTAGTTTCCTTGCTATCCCTAACTATGGCTACACCTTC	CASSFLAIPNYGYTF
.	TRBV18	TRBJ2-6	.	TGTGCCAGCTCCCCCAACAGGGCTGGGGCCAACGTCCTGACTTTC	CASSPNRAGANVLTF
.	TRBV5-6	TRBJ1-1	TRBD1	TGTGCCAGCAGCTTGGGCTCGACAGGGTACACTGAAGCTTTCTTT	CASSLGSTGYTEAFF
.	TRBV12-5	TRBJ1-4	.	TGTGCTAGTGGATACGACGGCGGGGGTGAAAAACTGTTTTTT	CASGYDGGGEKLFF
.	TRBV7-6	TRBJ1-2	TRBD1	TGTGCCAGCAGCGCGACACAGGGGGCGTACTATGGCTACACCTTC	CASSATQGAYYGYTF
.	TRBV28	TRBJ1-4	.	TGTGCCAGCAGTCGAACAGGCAATGAAAAACTGTTTTTT	CASSRTGNEKLFF
.	TRBV9	TRBJ1-4	TRBD1	TGTGCCAGCAGCGTAGGACCACAGGGGGAAAAACTGTTTTTT	CASSVGPQGEKLFF
.	TRBV9	TRBJ1-4	.	TGTGCCAGCAGCGTAGGGGGGGTTGGTGAAAAACTGTTTTTT	CASSVGGVGEKLFF
.	TRBV5-1	TRBJ2-2	TRBD1	TGCGCCAGCAGCGCGAATGCCCAAGGACAGGGGGCCGGGGAGCTGTTTTTT	CASSANAQGQGAGELFF
.	TRBV5-5	TRBJ1-5	TRBD1	TGTGCCAGCAGCCGGGGACAGGGGTCTCAGCCCCAGCATTTT	CASSRGQGSQPQHF
.	TRBV18	TRBJ2-7	.	TGTGCCAGCTCACCGGCGGGACAGACCGAGCAGTACTTC	CASSPAGQTEQYF
.	TRBV28	TRBJ1-2	TRBD1	TGTGCCAGCTGGGCAGGGGGGTTCTATGGCTACACCTTC	CASWAGGFYGYTF
.	TRBV28	TRBJ2-1	TRBD2	TGTGCCAGCAGCCCTACTAGCGGGAGGGGAGGGTACAATGAGCAGTTCTTC	CASSPTSGRGGYNEQFF
once	TRBV18	TRBJ2-3	TRBD2	TGTGCCAGCTCACCAAAGACTAGCGGGGTGGTGGAAGCAGATACGCAGTATTTT	CASSPKTSGVVEADTQYF
.	TRBV19	TRBJ1-3	.	TGTGCCAGTCAGAACTCTGGAAACACCATATATTTT	CASQNSGNTIYF
.	TRBV5-5	TRBJ2-5	.	TGTGCCAGCAGCTTGGATCAGGGCCGAAGAGAGACCCAGTACTTC	CASSLDQGRRETQYF
.	TRBV29-1	TRBJ2-1	TRBD1	TGCAGCGTTGAACGAGGGACAGGGAGCTCCTACAATGAGCAGTTCTTC	CSVERGTGSSYNEQFF
.	TRBV30	TRBJ2-5	.	TGTGCCTGGAGTGTCAGGGGGGCGCAGGCCCAGTACTTC	CAWSVRGAQAQYF
.	TRBV4-1	TRBJ1-5	TRBD1	TGCGCCAGCAGCCAAGATCGCTCTGGACAGGGCAATCAGCCCCAGCATTTT	CASSQDRSGQGNQPQHF
.	TRBV4-3	TRBJ2-1	.	TGCGCCAGCAGCCAAGCGTGGGCAGGGGAATACAATGAGCAGTTCTTC	CASSQAWAGEYNEQFF
.	TRBV5-4	TRBJ1-2	.	TGTGCCAGCAGCGGGCGACGGCAAGCTAACTATGGCTACACCTTC	CASSGRRQANYGYTF
.	TRBV7-9	TRBJ1-4	.	TGTGCCAGCAGCCCCGGGCCCATCGGGGATGAAAAACTGTTTTTT	CASSPGPIGDEKLFF
.	TRBV13	TRBJ2-5	TRBD1	TGTGCCAGCAGCTCCAGAAGACAGGGTCAAGAGACCCAGTACTTC	CASSSRRQGQETQYF
.	TRBV27	TRBJ1-2	.	TGTGCCAGCAGTTTCAGGGAAACTAACTATGGCTACACCTTC	CASSFRETNYGYTF
.	TRBV7-2	TRBJ1-5	.	TGTGCCAGCAGCTTAGGGGGGGATCGCAATCAGCCCCAGCATTTT	CASSLGGDRNQPQHF
.	TRBV6-1	TRBJ2-6	.	TGTGCCAGCAGTGAAGATCTCTCTGGGGCCAACGTCCTGACTTTC	CASSEDLSGANVLTF
.	TRBV28	TRBJ1-1	.	TGTGCCAGCAGTCGAGGGTCAGGGGTGCCTGAAGCTTTCTTT	CASSRGSGVPEAFF
once	TRBV2	TRBJ1-5	.	TGTGCCAGCAGTGACGGGGTGTATAGCAATCAGCCCCAGCATTTT	CASSDGVYSNQPQHF